This is a list of T cell receptor beta chains from one sample in a study of identical twins. MiXCR, run by TCRdb on the 5' RACE reads, gives a single entry per CDR3 protein. The sample shows a few hundred thousand distinct CDR3 sequences, about 8% of them seen only once. This same sample was also part of a study on yellow fever vaccine responses in identical twins.

The sequenced sample was CD8+ T cells sorted from blood. The receptors shown here come from a young woman in good health. Each CDR3 is given with its conserved first and last residue. Fields, in order: clone size, J gene, D gene, V gene, CDR3 DNA, CDR3 protein. A D gene is named only where the DNA matches it firmly. Rows give clone size only sometimes, using once, few, many, or a class for an expanded clone.

abundance: NA; j_gene: TRBJ2-7; d_gene: NA; v_gene: TRBV5-1; CDR3nt: TGCGCCAGCAGCTTTGATGACAGTCAACAGCAGTACTTC; CDR3aa: CASSFDDSQQQYF
abundance: NA; j_gene: TRBJ2-1; d_gene: TRBD2; v_gene: TRBV10-2; CDR3nt: TGCGCCAGCAGCCCGGGACTAGCGGGACTGGGGAATGAGCAGTTCTTC; CDR3aa: CASSPGLAGLGNEQFF
abundance: many; j_gene: TRBJ2-7; d_gene: NA; v_gene: TRBV29-1; CDR3nt: TGCAGCGTTGTGGGGGGCCGCGAGCAGTACTTC; CDR3aa: CSVVGGREQYF
abundance: few; j_gene: TRBJ2-7; d_gene: TRBD1; v_gene: TRBV7-9; CDR3nt: TGTGCCAGCAGCCATGCGACAGGGGATCAGCAGTACTTC; CDR3aa: CASSHATGDQQYF
abundance: few; j_gene: TRBJ1-1; d_gene: NA; v_gene: TRBV6-1; CDR3nt: TGTGCCAGCAGTGGGACTACAGGGATTACTGAAGCTTTCTTT; CDR3aa: CASSGTTGITEAFF
abundance: NA; j_gene: TRBJ1-4; d_gene: NA; v_gene: TRBV6-1; CDR3nt: TGTGCCAGCAGGGAGCCTGGCTCTAATGAAAAACTGTTTTTT; CDR3aa: CASREPGSNEKLFF
abundance: NA; j_gene: TRBJ2-7; d_gene: TRBD1; v_gene: TRBV4-2; CDR3nt: TGTGCCAGGAGCCCCGGGACAGGGAGTCCTGAGCAGTACTTC; CDR3aa: CARSPGTGSPEQYF
abundance: few; j_gene: TRBJ2-7; d_gene: TRBD2; v_gene: TRBV11-2; CDR3nt: TGTGCCAGCAGCTTAAGACTAGCGGGGTGGGACGAGCAGTACTTC; CDR3aa: CASSLRLAGWDEQYF
abundance: few; j_gene: TRBJ2-7; d_gene: NA; v_gene: TRBV10-2; CDR3nt: TGCGCCAGCAGTGAACCGTACGAGTTATCCTACGAGCAGTACTTC; CDR3aa: CASSEPYELSYEQYF
abundance: few; j_gene: TRBJ2-1; d_gene: NA; v_gene: TRBV7-9; CDR3nt: TGTGCCAGCAGCTTTACAGCGGACAATGAGCAGTTCTTC; CDR3aa: CASSFTADNEQFF
abundance: few; j_gene: TRBJ2-1; d_gene: TRBD1; v_gene: TRBV7-2; CDR3nt: TGTGCCAGCAGCGGAAAGGGACAGGGGGCGGCTAGCGGGAGTTTCTCCTACAATGAGCAGTTCTTC; CDR3aa: CASSGKGQGAASGSFSYNEQFF
abundance: many; j_gene: TRBJ1-4; d_gene: NA; v_gene: TRBV7-6; CDR3nt: TGTGCCAGCAGCCCCAGGGACACCACAACTAATGAAAAACTGTTTTTT; CDR3aa: CASSPRDTTTNEKLFF
abundance: NA; j_gene: TRBJ2-7; d_gene: NA; v_gene: TRBV10-3; CDR3nt: TGTGCCATCAACGAAGGACACGGAGGTACCTACGAGCAGTACTTC; CDR3aa: CAINEGHGGTYEQYF
abundance: many; j_gene: TRBJ2-7; d_gene: NA; v_gene: TRBV4-1; CDR3nt: TGCGCCAGCAGCCAAGACAAGGGATACGAGCAGTACTTC; CDR3aa: CASSQDKGYEQYF
abundance: many; j_gene: TRBJ2-7; d_gene: TRBD1; v_gene: TRBV12-3/TRBV12-4; CDR3nt: TGTGCCAGCAGTCGGACAGGGGGCTCCTACGAGCAGTACTTC; CDR3aa: CASSRTGGSYEQYF
abundance: many; j_gene: TRBJ2-1; d_gene: TRBD1; v_gene: TRBV29-1; CDR3nt: TGCAGCGTTGAAACGGGACAGGAGAGCTCCTACAATGAGCAGTTCTTC; CDR3aa: CSVETGQESSYNEQFF
abundance: NA; j_gene: TRBJ2-1; d_gene: NA; v_gene: TRBV12-3/TRBV12-4; CDR3nt: TGTGCCAGCAGTTTTACCTTGAGGAATGAGCAGTTCTTC; CDR3aa: CASSFTLRNEQFF
abundance: NA; j_gene: TRBJ2-7; d_gene: NA; v_gene: TRBV4-1; CDR3nt: TGCGCCAGCAGCCAAGCCCCCAGAGGGTCTCCCTACGAGCAGTACTTC; CDR3aa: CASSQAPRGSPYEQYF
abundance: NA; j_gene: TRBJ2-2; d_gene: TRBD2; v_gene: TRBV7-6; CDR3nt: TGTGCCAGCAGCTTTCAGGGTAGCGGGAGGAAGATCAACACCGGGGAGCTGTTTTTT; CDR3aa: CASSFQGSGRKINTGELFF
abundance: few; j_gene: TRBJ2-1; d_gene: TRBD1; v_gene: TRBV19; CDR3nt: TGTGCCAGTAGTACGTTACCGGGACAGGAATACAATGAGCAGTTCTTC; CDR3aa: CASSTLPGQEYNEQFF
abundance: many; j_gene: TRBJ1-2; d_gene: NA; v_gene: TRBV29-1; CDR3nt: TGCAGCGTTGAACCCCCCGGCGGCAGGGACTATGGCTACACCTTC; CDR3aa: CSVEPPGGRDYGYTF
abundance: NA; j_gene: TRBJ2-2; d_gene: TRBD1; v_gene: TRBV7-7; CDR3nt: TGTGCTAGCAGCCCCGGGACAGACACCGGGGAGCTGTTTTTT; CDR3aa: CASSPGTDTGELFF
abundance: many; j_gene: TRBJ2-4; d_gene: NA; v_gene: TRBV4-1; CDR3nt: TGCGCCAGCAGCGAAACAGCGCTAGCCAAAAACATTCAGTACTTC; CDR3aa: CASSETALAKNIQYF
abundance: many; j_gene: TRBJ2-7; d_gene: NA; v_gene: TRBV5-1; CDR3nt: TGCGCCAGCAGCCTCTCCCCGGACCGGTCCTACGAGCAGTACTTC; CDR3aa: CASSLSPDRSYEQYF
abundance: NA; j_gene: TRBJ1-5; d_gene: NA; v_gene: TRBV6-1; CDR3nt: TGTGCCAGCAGTCCGACAGATAGCAATCAGCCCCAGCATTTT; CDR3aa: CASSPTDSNQPQHF
abundance: few; j_gene: TRBJ2-1; d_gene: NA; v_gene: TRBV7-9; CDR3nt: TGTGCCAGCAGCTTGATGGGGGGGCAACAAGGCAATGAGCAGTTCTTC; CDR3aa: CASSLMGGQQGNEQFF
abundance: many; j_gene: TRBJ2-3; d_gene: NA; v_gene: TRBV3-1; CDR3nt: TGTGCCAGCAGCCAAGGGGACGGAACCACAGATACGCAGTATTTT; CDR3aa: CASSQGDGTTDTQYF
abundance: NA; j_gene: TRBJ1-2; d_gene: TRBD1; v_gene: TRBV29-1; CDR3nt: TGCAGCGTTGAGGAACAGGGGTACTATGGCTACACCTTC; CDR3aa: CSVEEQGYYGYTF
abundance: NA; j_gene: TRBJ1-1; d_gene: NA; v_gene: TRBV11-2; CDR3nt: TGTGCCAGCAGCTTAGGGGAGGTTCCACTTCTCACTGAAGCTTTCTTT; CDR3aa: CASSLGEVPLLTEAFF
abundance: NA; j_gene: TRBJ2-1; d_gene: TRBD2; v_gene: TRBV29-1; CDR3nt: TGCAGCGTTGTCGGCAGGGGGTTCCAAAGCGGGAGGGCCTACAATGAGCAGTTCTTC; CDR3aa: CSVVGRGFQSGRAYNEQFF
abundance: many; j_gene: TRBJ2-1; d_gene: NA; v_gene: TRBV29-1; CDR3nt: TGCAGCGTTGGGTCATACAATGAGCAGTTCTTC; CDR3aa: CSVGSYNEQFF
abundance: few; j_gene: TRBJ1-1; d_gene: TRBD1; v_gene: TRBV20-1; CDR3nt: TGCAGTGCTCGGGACAGCCTACTTGAAGCTTTCTTT; CDR3aa: CSARDSLLEAFF
abundance: NA; j_gene: TRBJ2-5; d_gene: NA; v_gene: TRBV7-6; CDR3nt: TGTGCCAGCAGCCCAAATCAACAGGGATACGCGCAAGAGACCCAGTACTTC; CDR3aa: CASSPNQQGYAQETQYF
abundance: few; j_gene: TRBJ2-3; d_gene: TRBD2; v_gene: TRBV7-8; CDR3nt: TGTGCCAGCAGCTTAGCGTCTAGCGGGGTCACAGATACGCAGTATTTT; CDR3aa: CASSLASSGVTDTQYF
abundance: NA; j_gene: TRBJ2-4; d_gene: TRBD1; v_gene: TRBV6-1; CDR3nt: TGTGCCAGCAGTGACAACAGGGGGTGGGGGAAAAACATTCAGTACTTC; CDR3aa: CASSDNRGWGKNIQYF
abundance: many; j_gene: TRBJ2-7; d_gene: NA; v_gene: TRBV5-1; CDR3nt: TGCGCCAGCAGCGGAACCTTCCCCTCCTACGAGCAGTACTTC; CDR3aa: CASSGTFPSYEQYF
abundance: few; j_gene: TRBJ2-1; d_gene: NA; v_gene: TRBV29-1; CDR3nt: TGCAGCGTTGATTTGGCCGACAATGAGCAGTTCTTC; CDR3aa: CSVDLADNEQFF
abundance: few; j_gene: TRBJ2-5; d_gene: TRBD2; v_gene: TRBV20-1; CDR3nt: TGCAGTGCTAGAGATATTCGGGGGGTCGGTGAGACCCAGTACTTC; CDR3aa: CSARDIRGVGETQYF
abundance: NA; j_gene: TRBJ2-1; d_gene: NA; v_gene: TRBV5-5; CDR3nt: TGTGCCAGCAGCATACTCCGGGACATCTCCTACAATGAGCAGTTCTTC; CDR3aa: CASSILRDISYNEQFF
abundance: NA; j_gene: TRBJ1-4; d_gene: NA; v_gene: TRBV3-1; CDR3nt: TGTACCTGCAGCCAAGGGCCCTACTCGGGGGAAACTAATGAAAAACTGTTTTTT; CDR3aa: CTCSQGPYSGETNEKLFF
abundance: NA; j_gene: TRBJ2-1; d_gene: NA; v_gene: TRBV7-9; CDR3nt: TGTGCCAGCAGCCCATTTAGGGGGGGCGCCGAGGCCAATGAGCAGTTCTTC; CDR3aa: CASSPFRGGAEANEQFF
abundance: NA; j_gene: TRBJ1-4; d_gene: NA; v_gene: TRBV2; CDR3nt: TGTGCCAGCAGGGACCGTGAAAAACTGTTTTTT; CDR3aa: CASRDREKLFF
abundance: NA; j_gene: TRBJ2-7; d_gene: TRBD2; v_gene: TRBV28; CDR3nt: TGTGCCGGCAAATACGCGGGAGGGTCCGAGCAGTACTTC; CDR3aa: CAGKYAGGSEQYF
abundance: many; j_gene: TRBJ2-1; d_gene: TRBD2; v_gene: TRBV29-1; CDR3nt: TGCAGCGCCTGGGGACTACACTACAATGAGCAGTTCTTC; CDR3aa: CSAWGLHYNEQFF
abundance: many; j_gene: TRBJ1-4; d_gene: TRBD1; v_gene: TRBV12-3/TRBV12-4; CDR3nt: TGTGCCAGCTCGCAGGACAGGGCTAATGAAAAACTGTTTTTT; CDR3aa: CASSQDRANEKLFF
abundance: many; j_gene: TRBJ2-5; d_gene: NA; v_gene: TRBV4-1; CDR3nt: TGCGCCAGCAGCCAAGACCCAGGGGGGGAGACCCAGTACTTC; CDR3aa: CASSQDPGGETQYF
abundance: few; j_gene: TRBJ2-5; d_gene: TRBD2; v_gene: TRBV7-9; CDR3nt: TGTGCCAGCAGCCCCCGACTAGCGGGAGTCTGGGAGACCCAGTACTTC; CDR3aa: CASSPRLAGVWETQYF
abundance: NA; j_gene: TRBJ2-1; d_gene: NA; v_gene: TRBV24-1; CDR3nt: TGTGCCACCAGTGATCCCCGGGAGGAGCAGTTCTTC; CDR3aa: CATSDPREEQFF
abundance: few; j_gene: TRBJ2-3; d_gene: NA; v_gene: TRBV20-1; CDR3nt: TGCAGTGCTAGAGACCTAACTGGTACTAGCACAGATACGCAGTATTTT; CDR3aa: CSARDLTGTSTDTQYF
abundance: NA; j_gene: TRBJ2-3; d_gene: TRBD1; v_gene: TRBV5-6; CDR3nt: TGTGCCAGCAGCTCGGGACAGGGAATTTCAGATACGCAGTATTTT; CDR3aa: CASSSGQGISDTQYF
abundance: many; j_gene: TRBJ2-6; d_gene: NA; v_gene: TRBV29-1; CDR3nt: TGCAGCGTTCAGGACTCTGGGGCCAACGTCCTGACTTTC; CDR3aa: CSVQDSGANVLTF
abundance: many; j_gene: TRBJ2-2; d_gene: NA; v_gene: TRBV6-5; CDR3nt: TGTGCCAGCAGTTACTCGGCAGAGAACACCGGGGAGCTGTTTTTT; CDR3aa: CASSYSAENTGELFF